A selection of T cell receptor beta chains follows, all from one sample in a study of blood T cell repertoires in COVID-19. Profiling relied on immunoSEQ multiplex PCR, and the TCRdb table lists in-frame clones only, not all of them. The table lists about 100,000 clones, about 77% of them singletons. What was sequenced was peripheral blood. These receptors came from a human donor in a cohort sampled during active COVID-19. Each CDR3 is given with its conserved first and last residue. D genes are given only for firm matches. Clone sizes are given selectively: once, few, many, or a class where the clone is expanded.

TRBV12-5	TRBJ1-2	TRBD1	few	TGTGCTAGTGCTCCCGACAGGGTTGGCTATGGCTACACCTTC	CASAPDRVGYGYTF
TRBV14	TRBJ1-2	TRBD1	.	TGTGCCAGCAGCCAAGATAAACAGGGGGCATCCTATGGCTACACCTTC	CASSQDKQGASYGYTF
TRBV2	TRBJ2-7	TRBD2	few	TGTGCCAGCAAAGAGCGGGGGGCGATCTACGAGCAGTACTTC	CASKERGAIYEQYF
TRBV7-9	TRBJ2-1	.	.	TGTGCCAGCAGCCCCAGGGGTGGCTCCTACAATGAGCAGTTCTTC	CASSPRGGSYNEQFF
TRBV2	TRBJ2-5	.	.	TGTGCCAGCAGTGAGACAGTTCCCCCGAAGACCCAGTACTTC	CASSETVPPKTQYF
TRBV28	TRBJ1-2	TRBD1	.	TGTGCCAGCAGTTCCGGACAGGGGGGAGACTATGGCTACACCTTC	CASSSGQGGDYGYTF
TRBV5-1	TRBJ1-2	TRBD1	.	TGCGCCAGCAGCTCGACAGGGGGGACGACCGTCTATGGCTACACCTTC	CASSSTGGTTVYGYTF
TRBV6-5	TRBJ2-2	TRBD2	.	TGTGCCAGCAGCCCCACTAGCGACAACACCGGGGAGCTGTTTTTT	CASSPTSDNTGELFF
TRBV2	TRBJ2-2	TRBD2	.	TGTGCCAGCAGTATCGGGAGGGTTGGCACCGGGGAGCTGTTTTTT	CASSIGRVGTGELFF
TRBV28	TRBJ2-5	TRBD2	few	TGTGCCAGCAGTTTATTTCCGGGAGGCGAGACCCAGTACTTC	CASSLFPGGETQYF
TRBV27	TRBJ1-2	.	many	TGTGCCAGCAGTTTAGGCAGAGACTCCTATGGCTACACCTTC	CASSLGRDSYGYTF
TRBV19	TRBJ1-4	TRBD1	.	TGTGCCAGTAGTGCCCCAATCGGGACAGCATGGCCAACTAATGAAAAACTGTTTTTT	CASSAPIGTAWPTNEKLFF
TRBV19	TRBJ1-5	TRBD1	few	TGTGCCAGTAGTACATTTCCGGGACAGGGGTTTGTTCAGCCCCAGCATTTT	CASSTFPGQGFVQPQHF
TRBV28	TRBJ1-1	.	.	TGTGCCAGCAGTCCCTCACAGGATACGACTGAAGCTTTCTTT	CASSPSQDTTEAFF
TRBV6-1	TRBJ1-1	.	.	TGTGCCAGCAGTGAAGTGCCTCTAAACACTGAAGCTTTCTTT	CASSEVPLNTEAFF
TRBV6-5	TRBJ2-7	TRBD1	.	TGTGCCAGCAGCTTCAATGGACAGGGGTACGAGCAGTACTTC	CASSFNGQGYEQYF
TRBV5-1	TRBJ2-7	.	few	TGCGCCAGCCAAACACAGGCGGGGCCTTCCTACGAGCAGTACTTC	CASQTQAGPSYEQYF
TRBV28	TRBJ1-2	.	.	TGTGCCAGCGCCGACACCAACTATGGCTACACCTTC	CASADTNYGYTF
TRBV4-2	TRBJ2-2	TRBD2	.	TGTGCCAGCAGCCAAGCTAGCGGGAGGGCCACCGGGGAGCTGTTTTTT	CASSQASGRATGELFF
TRBV19	TRBJ1-2	TRBD1	.	TGTGCCAGTAGTAGTGGGCCCATGACAGGGGGCGACGGCTACACCTTC	CASSSGPMTGGDGYTF
TRBV24-1	TRBJ2-7	.	.	TGTGCCACCAGCAGAGGGCCTGCCCTGGAGCAGTACTTC	CATSRGPALEQYF
TRBV11-3	TRBJ2-7	TRBD1	.	TGTGCCAGCAGCTACGGGACAGGGACCGAGCAGTACTTC	CASSYGTGTEQYF
TRBV7-3	TRBJ1-5	TRBD1	.	TGTGCCAGCAGCCTAGGACAGGGCGAGTACGGGAGCAATCAGCCCCAGCATTTT	CASSLGQGEYGSNQPQHF
TRBV7-2	TRBJ1-6	.	.	TGTGCCAGCAGCTTACCTAACAGGGTCGGAGATAATTCACCCCTCCACTTT	CASSLPNRVGDNSPLHF
TRBV2	TRBJ2-7	.	.	TGTGCCAGCAGTGGGTCTAGGAAAGGGGCCTACGAGCAGTACTTC	CASSGSRKGAYEQYF
TRBV25-1	TRBJ1-5	TRBD1	.	TGTGCCAGCAGTGTAGGGGGCGTCAATCAGCCCCAGCATTTT	CASSVGGVNQPQHF
TRBV28	TRBJ1-2	.	.	TGTGCCAGCAGCGTTAACTATGGCTACACCTTC	CASSVNYGYTF
TRBV7-6	TRBJ1-5	.	.	TGTGCCGGTTTCGGACGAATAGGGGGCAATCAGCCCCAGCATTTT	CAGFGRIGGNQPQHF
TRBV2	TRBJ1-2	TRBD1	.	TGTGCCAGCAGCGCCGCACAGGGGGCGTCCTATGGCTACACCTTC	CASSAAQGASYGYTF
TRBV28	TRBJ1-2	TRBD1	once	TGTGCCAGCAGTATCCCGGGGACAGGGAGTAACTATGGCTACACCTTC	CASSIPGTGSNYGYTF
TRBV25-1	TRBJ1-6	TRBD1	.	TGTGCCAGCAGTGAATCCGGGACAGTTAATTCACCCCTCCACTTT	CASSESGTVNSPLHF
TRBV5-6	TRBJ2-7	.	.	TGTGCCAGCAGCCCTTCGGACACCCTCTACGAGCAGTACTTC	CASSPSDTLYEQYF
TRBV6-1	TRBJ2-1	TRBD2	once	TGTGCCAGCAGTGGGACTAGCGGGATTTCGACCTCCTACAATGAGCAGTTCTTC	CASSGTSGISTSYNEQFF
TRBV28	TRBJ1-2	.	.	TGTGCCAGCAGTTTAAGTTCCAGGGATGGCTACACCTTC	CASSLSSRDGYTF
TRBV7-9	TRBJ2-2	TRBD2	.	TGTGCCAGCAGCCCTTCACTAGCGGTAAACACCGGGGAGCTGTTTTTT	CASSPSLAVNTGELFF
TRBV7-9	TRBJ2-7	TRBD1	.	TGTGCCAGCAGCCAGGGGGACAGGGGAGGCGAGCAGTACTTC	CASSQGDRGGEQYF
TRBV19	TRBJ1-6	TRBD1	.	TGTGCCAGTAGTATAGATTCGGCAGGGGGTAATTCACCCCTCCACTTT	CASSIDSAGGNSPLHF
TRBV6-1	TRBJ2-5	TRBD1	few	TGTGCCAGCAGTGAAGCGGACAGGGTCGTCCAAGTGACCCAGTACTTC	CASSEADRVVQVTQYF
TRBV5-1	TRBJ1-2	.	.	TGCGCCAGCAGCTTGGCCGGGGGGGCGCAGGGCTACACCTTC	CASSLAGGAQGYTF
TRBV24-1	TRBJ2-2	TRBD2	.	TGTGCCACCAGTGATATCGGGACTAGTTCCCATGGGGAGCTGTTTTTT	CATSDIGTSSHGELFF
TRBV28	TRBJ1-5	.	once	TGTGCCAGCAGTTTTCAAGGCGCAGTGGAGAATCAGCCCCAGCATTTT	CASSFQGAVENQPQHF
TRBV15	TRBJ1-1	TRBD1	few	TGTGCCACCAGCAGACGGACCATGGGACAGGAAGCTTTCTTT	CATSRRTMGQEAFF
TRBV21-1	TRBJ1-1	.	.	TGTGCCAGCAGCAAAGGGGCCGAGGGAGACAAGAACACTGAAGCTTTCTTT	CASSKGAEGDKNTEAFF
TRBV5-1	TRBJ1-2	TRBD1	.	TGCGCCAGCAGTCGGGGGACAGGGGAGTATGGCTACACCTTC	CASSRGTGEYGYTF